This passage covers 21 T cell receptor beta chains from one sample sequenced in a study of blood T cell repertoires in COVID-19. Using immunoSEQ multiplex PCR, the repertoire was profiled, and TCRdb retains in-frame clones only, with some absent. In the table there are about 250,000 clones, about 87% of which are singletons. Material: peripheral blood. These receptors were taken from a woman under 40 with COVID-19, enrolled during active disease.

V is TRBV6-2 or TRBV6-3 and J is TRBJ2-7, with unresolved D. CDR3 size: 13 residues. Trimming removed 6 bases from V and 7 bases from J, with 16 bases in between. Germline CDR1 is MNHEY and CDR2 is SVGEGT. The CDR3 sequence: CASSHIGSREQYV. DNA of the CDR3: TGTGCCAGCAGCCACATCGGGTCTCGAGAGCAGTACGTC.

The chain uses TRBV5-4 and TRBJ1-1; the match to TRBD1 covers 7 bases. Germline assignment: CDR1 SGHNT and CDR2 YYREEE (reference sequence). With 4 bases clipped from V and 4 bases from J, the junction kept 7 bases outside the gene matches. This CDR3 has 14 amino acids. This chain's CDR3 is CASSQRTGLTEAFF. CDR3 sequence (DNA): TGTGCCAGCAGCCAAAGGACAGGACTCACTGAAGCTTTCTTT.

J is TRBJ1-1 and V is TRBV5-1, with D hard to call. Germline V CDR1 and CDR2: SGHRS, YFSETQ. Trimming removed 4 bases from V and 8 bases from J, with 18 bases in between. The CDR3 is 14 amino acids. This chain's CDR3 is CASSVTSGSEEAFF. The DNA of the CDR3 is TGCGCCAGCAGCGTTACATCGGGTAGCGAAGAAGCTTTCTTT.

This chain links TRBV6-2 or TRBV6-3 with TRBJ2-7, with 10 bases identical to TRBD2. The germline V gene has CDR1 MNHEY and CDR2 SVGEGT. The CDR3 has 14 residues. The trim removed 2 bases at V and 3 bases at J, leaving 1 base unmatched. The CDR3, as DNA: TGTGCCAGCAGTTACGGGACTAGCGACTACGAGCAGTACGTC. Translated, it gives CASSYGTSDYEQYV.

The gene calls are TRBV15 and TRBJ2-1, with a possible D match to TRBD1 (5 bases). The germline V gene encodes CDR1 LNHNV and CDR2 YYDKDF (reference sequence). This CDR3 is built from 15 residues. Trimming pared 2 bases from V and 8 bases from J, leaving 16 bases between. CDR3: CATSRFDRSRDEQFF. The CDR3 DNA follows: TGTGCCACCAGCAGATTTGACCGGTCCAGGGATGAGCAGTTCTTC.

The chain employs TRBV7-2 and TRBJ2-7; TRBD2 matches 9 bases. The trim removed 5 bases at V and 4 bases at J, leaving 6 bases unmatched. The germline V gene encodes CDR1 SGHTA and CDR2 FQGNSA. CDR3 length equals 14 residues. In nucleotides, the CDR3 is TGTGCCAGCAGCGCACGGCTAGCGGGGTACGAGCAGTACTTC. Translation gives CASSARLAGYEQYF.

The V call is TRBV5-4, the J call TRBJ2-7; 8 nucleotides agree with TRBD2. Germline assignment: CDR1 SGHNT and CDR2 YYREEE (reference sequence). This CDR3 region has 15 residues. V was pared by 0 bases and J by 6 bases, with 8 bases of the junction left unmatched. CDR3 sequence: CASSLASGSLSEQYV. The CDR3 DNA reads as TGTGCCAGCAGCTTGGCGAGCGGGAGCCTCTCCGAGCAGTACGTC.

The chain uses TRBV19 and TRBJ1-2; a possible D gene is TRBD1 (5 bases). Germline CDR1 and CDR2: LNHDA and SQIVND (reference sequence). Trimming stripped 5 bases from V and 0 bases from J, with 13 bases between. This CDR3 contains 15 residues. CDR3 residues: CASSHQTDPNYGYTF. In DNA, the CDR3 is TGTGCCAGTAGTCACCAGACAGACCCTAACTATGGCTACACCTTC.

This sequence joins TRBV11-3 and TRBJ2-5; 8 nucleotides line up with TRBD2. Trimming took 5 bases from V and 4 from J; bases not matched to a gene: 6. Germline CDR1 reads SGHNT; CDR2 reads YENEEA. This CDR3 has 14 amino acids. CDR3 in amino acids: CASSLAGGPETQYF. CDR3 bases: TGTGCCAGCAGCCTCGCGGGGGGCCCAGAGACCCAGTACTTC.

This clone has a handful of counts. The CDR3 protein is CASSYRQQGLLGSLKEQFF. Written as DNA, the CDR3 is TGTGCCAGCAGTTACCGTCAGCAGGGGCTCCTGGGCTCGCTAAAAGAGCAGTTCTTC. The gene calls are TRBV6-2 or TRBV6-3 and TRBJ2-1; TRBD1 might be the D (6 bases). The germline V gene has CDR1 MNHEY and CDR2 SVGEGT. The length of the CDR3 is 19 residues. V lost 2 bases, J lost 10 bases, and 30 bases lay in between.

This clone has only one observation. This chain links TRBV12-3 or TRBV12-4 with TRBJ1-2, with D maybe TRBD1 (5 bases). The CDR3 runs 12 residues. V dropped 6 bases and J dropped 0 bases, with 5 bases sitting between them. DNA for the CDR3: TGTGCCAGCAGACAGGCTAACTATGGCTACACCTTC. Amino acid sequence: CASRQANYGYTF.

The table lists this clone with a few counts. This chain connects TRBV9 to TRBJ1-6; D is possibly TRBD1 (5 bases). The CDR3 runs 11 residues. Trimming removed 4 bases at V and 13 bases at J, with 9 bases between. Germline V gives CDR1 SGDLS, CDR2 YYNGEE. The CDR3 bases are TGTGCCAGCAGCTCCACAGGTCCCCTCCACTTT. As protein: CASSSTGPLHF.

The chain recombines TRBV3-1 (or the pseudogene TRBV3-2) with TRBJ2-3; no firm D call. V gave up 4 bases and J gave up 5 bases, with 10 bases separating them. The germline gives CDR1 LGHDT, CDR2 YNNKEL (reference sequence). This CDR3 region has 13 residues. The CDR3 bases are TGTGCCAGCAGCCGAGGTAGAGTAGATACGCAGTATTTT. This translates into CASSRGRVDTQYF.

The genes are TRBV19 and TRBJ1-5, with TRBD1 as a possible D gene (5 bases). From germline, CDR1 is LNHDA and CDR2 SQIVND (reference sequence). The CDR3 covers 16 residues. Between the trimmed V and J ends, which lost 2 bases and 6 bases, there was a span of 17 bases. CDR3 loop: CASSISWAAGGQPQHF. The CDR3 nucleotides are TGTGCCAGTAGTATATCTTGGGCCGCCGGGGGTCAGCCCCAGCATTTT.

Comment on this clone: A junction end diverges from the germline sequence, so it may reflect a read error. The V gene is TRBV27, the J gene TRBJ1-2, with D perhaps TRBD1 (5 bases). CDR3 length: 13 amino acids. The V gene's germline CDR1 is MNHEY and CDR2 SMNVEV (reference sequence). The CDR3 DNA follows: TGTGCCAGCAGTCCCGAACAATCGACCAGGGAACTCTTC. This codes for CASSPEQSTRELF.

This clone came up a few times. The chain combines TRBV5-4 with TRBJ2-3, with D perhaps matching TRBD2 (7 bases). Germline CDR1 reads SGHNT; CDR2 reads YYREEE (reference sequence). There are 17 residues in the CDR3. V lost 5 bases, J lost 3 bases, and 22 bases lay in between. The CDR3 region has the DNA TGTGCCAGCAGGTCGAGATTTGGGGGGGCCGGAACAGATACGCAGTATTTT. Translation gives CASRSRFGGAGTDTQYF. The variable domain in full, completed from reference TRBV5-4 and TRBJ2-3, reads ETGVTQSPTHLIKTRGQQVTLRCSSQSGHNTVSWYQQALGQGPQFIFQYYREEENGRGNFPPRFSGLQFPNYSSELNVNALELDDSALYLCASRSRFGGAGTDTQYFGPGTRLTVL.

This sequence joins TRBV2 and TRBJ1-4; D is perhaps TRBD1 (5 bases). This CDR3 contains 15 residues. CDR1 and CDR2 (germline): SNHLY, FYNNEI. The V gene lost 6 bases and the J gene lost 0 bases, with 11 bases spanning the gap. This chain's CDR3 is CASSERGATNEKLFF. CDR3 sequence (DNA): TGTGCCAGCAGCGAACGGGGGGCAACTAATGAAAAACTGTTTTTT.

This chain uses TRBV27 with TRBJ2-1, with 8 bases aligning to TRBD2. CDR1 and CDR2 from the germline V gene are MNHEY and SMNVEV (reference sequence). This CDR3 has 15 amino acids. V shed 6 bases, J shed 4 bases, and the junction held 8 bases outside the gene matches. The CDR3 DNA reads as TGTGCCAGCAGCTCGGGGGCGGGGGGATACAATGAGCAGTTCTTC. Translating it yields CASSSGAGGYNEQFF.

The genes are TRBV7-8 and TRBJ1-1, with D uncertain. Germline V lookup: CDR1 SGHVS, CDR2 FQNEAQ. The CDR3 totals 16 residues. Trimming took 0 bases from V and 0 from J, leaving 11 bases between them. The DNA for the CDR3 is TGTGCCAGCAGCTTAGCTGGGCGACAAGTGAACACTGAAGCTTTCTTT. Its translation: CASSLAGRQVNTEAFF. Complete variable domain (other parts from reference TRBV7-8 and TRBJ1-1): GAGVSQSPRYKVAKRGQDVALRCDPISGHVSLFWYQQALGQGPEFLTYFQNEAQLDKSGLPSDRFFAERPEGSVSTLKIQRTQQEDSAVYLCASSLAGRQVNTEAFFGQGTRLTVV.

The V gene is TRBV10-1, the J gene TRBJ1-3, with D unresolved. The CDR3 runs 15 residues. CDR1 and CDR2 (germline): WNHNN, SYGVQD (reference sequence). Trimming pared 0 bases from V and 4 bases from J, leaving 10 bases between. The CDR3 nucleotides are TGCGCCAGCAGTGAGTCTGGCGGGCCGGGAAACACCATATATTTT. It yields the protein CASSESGGPGNTIYF.

V is TRBV3-1 (or the pseudogene TRBV3-2) and J is TRBJ1-1; D gene ambiguous. Germline loops: CDR1 LGHDT, CDR2 YNNKEL (reference sequence). The V gene lost 0 bases and the J gene lost 9 bases, with 14 bases spanning the gap. The CDR3 is 14 amino acids. The CDR3 protein is CASSQETGSFKAFF. As DNA, the CDR3 is TGTGCCAGCAGCCAAGAAACGGGGAGTTTCAAAGCTTTCTTT.